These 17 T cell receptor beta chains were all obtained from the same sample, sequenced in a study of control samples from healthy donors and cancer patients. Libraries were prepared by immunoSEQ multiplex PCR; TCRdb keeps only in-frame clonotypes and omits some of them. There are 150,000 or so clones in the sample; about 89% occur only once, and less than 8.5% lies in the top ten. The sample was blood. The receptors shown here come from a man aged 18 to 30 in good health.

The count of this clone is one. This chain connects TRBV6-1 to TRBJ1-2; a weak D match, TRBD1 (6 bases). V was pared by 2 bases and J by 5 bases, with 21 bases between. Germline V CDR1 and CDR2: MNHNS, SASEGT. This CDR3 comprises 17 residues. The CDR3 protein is CASSETTLTTGNYGYTF. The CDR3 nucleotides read TGTGCCAGCAGTGAAACCACCTTAACCACAGGGAATTATGGCTACACCTTC.

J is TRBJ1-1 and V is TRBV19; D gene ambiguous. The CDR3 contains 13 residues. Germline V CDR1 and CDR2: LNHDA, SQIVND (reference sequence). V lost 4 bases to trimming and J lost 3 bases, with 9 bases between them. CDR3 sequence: CASSNQAYTEAFF. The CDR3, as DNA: TGTGCCAGTAGTAATCAGGCGTACACTGAAGCTTTCTTT. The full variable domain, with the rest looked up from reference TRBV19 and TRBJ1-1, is DGGITQSPKYLFRKEGQNVTLSCEQNLNHDAMYWYRQDPGQGLRLIYYSQIVNDFQKGDIAEGYSVSREKKESFPLTVTSAQKNPTAFYLCASSNQAYTEAFFGQGTRLTVV.

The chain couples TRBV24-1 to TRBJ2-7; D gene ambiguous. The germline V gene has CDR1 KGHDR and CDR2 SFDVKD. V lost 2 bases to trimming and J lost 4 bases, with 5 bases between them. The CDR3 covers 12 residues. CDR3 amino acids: CATSDSHYEQYF. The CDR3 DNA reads TGTGCCACCAGTGATTCTCATTACGAGCAGTACTTC.

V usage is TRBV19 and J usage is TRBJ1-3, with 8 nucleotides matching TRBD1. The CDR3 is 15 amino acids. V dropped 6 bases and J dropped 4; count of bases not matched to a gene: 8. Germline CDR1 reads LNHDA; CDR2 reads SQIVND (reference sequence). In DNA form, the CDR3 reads TGTGCCAGTAGCGGGGACAGGTCGGTCGGAAACACCATATATTTT. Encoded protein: CASSGDRSVGNTIYF.

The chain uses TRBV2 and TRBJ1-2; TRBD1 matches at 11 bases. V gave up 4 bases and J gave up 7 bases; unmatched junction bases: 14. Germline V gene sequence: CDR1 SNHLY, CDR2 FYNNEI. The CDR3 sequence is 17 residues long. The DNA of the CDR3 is TGTGCCAGCAGTGGGGTGTGGGACAGGGGGAGTTTAAGTGGCTACACCTTC. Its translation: CASSGVWDRGSLSGYTF.

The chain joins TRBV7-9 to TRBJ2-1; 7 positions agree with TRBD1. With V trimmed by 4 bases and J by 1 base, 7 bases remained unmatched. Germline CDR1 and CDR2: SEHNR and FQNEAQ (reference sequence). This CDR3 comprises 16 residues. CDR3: CASSSNTGQSYNEQFF. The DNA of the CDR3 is TGTGCCAGCAGCTCGAATACGGGACAGTCCTACAATGAGCAGTTCTTC.

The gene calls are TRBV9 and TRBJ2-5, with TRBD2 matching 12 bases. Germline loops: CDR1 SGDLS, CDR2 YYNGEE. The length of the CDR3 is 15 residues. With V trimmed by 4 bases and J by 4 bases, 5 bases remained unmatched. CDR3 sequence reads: CASSPSGGAAETQYF. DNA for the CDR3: TGTGCCAGCAGCCCTAGCGGGGGGGCCGCAGAGACCCAGTACTTC.

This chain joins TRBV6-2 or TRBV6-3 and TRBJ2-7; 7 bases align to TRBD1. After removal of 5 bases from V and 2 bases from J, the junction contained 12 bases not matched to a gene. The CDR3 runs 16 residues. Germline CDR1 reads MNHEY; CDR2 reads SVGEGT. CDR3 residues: CASSKETGTATYEQYF. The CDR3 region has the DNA TGTGCCAGCAGTAAGGAGACCGGGACAGCTACCTACGAGCAGTACTTC.

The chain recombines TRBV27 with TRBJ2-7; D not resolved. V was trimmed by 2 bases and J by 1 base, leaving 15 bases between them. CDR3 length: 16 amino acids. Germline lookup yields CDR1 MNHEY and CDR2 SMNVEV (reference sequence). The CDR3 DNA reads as TGTGCCAGCAGTTTAGCGAATTCGGACCTTTCCTACGAGCAGTACTTC. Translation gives CASSLANSDLSYEQYF.

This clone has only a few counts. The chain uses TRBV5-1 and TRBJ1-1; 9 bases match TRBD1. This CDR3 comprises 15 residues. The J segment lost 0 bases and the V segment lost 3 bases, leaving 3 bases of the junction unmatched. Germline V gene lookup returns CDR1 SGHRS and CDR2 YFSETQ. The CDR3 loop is CASSSGQGLNTEAFF. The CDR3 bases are TGCGCCAGCAGCTCGGGACAGGGATTGAACACTGAAGCTTTCTTT.

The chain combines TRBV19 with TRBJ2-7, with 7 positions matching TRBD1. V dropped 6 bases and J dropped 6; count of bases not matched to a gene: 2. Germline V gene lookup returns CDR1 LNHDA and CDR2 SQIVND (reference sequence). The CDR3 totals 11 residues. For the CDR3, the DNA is TGTGCCAGTAGCCCAGGGGGCGAGCAGTACTTC. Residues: CASSPGGEQYF. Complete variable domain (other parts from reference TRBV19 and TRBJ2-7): DGGITQSPKYLFRKEGQNVTLSCEQNLNHDAMYWYRQDPGQGLRLIYYSQIVNDFQKGDIAEGYSVSREKKESFPLTVTSAQKNPTAFYLCASSPGGEQYFGPGTRLTVT.

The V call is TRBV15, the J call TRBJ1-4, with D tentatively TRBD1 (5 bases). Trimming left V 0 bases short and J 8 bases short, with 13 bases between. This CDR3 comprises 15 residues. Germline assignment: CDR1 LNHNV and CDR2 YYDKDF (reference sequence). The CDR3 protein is CATSRDSGSTEKLFF. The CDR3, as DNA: TGTGCCACCAGCAGAGATTCAGGGAGTACGGAAAAACTGTTTTTT.

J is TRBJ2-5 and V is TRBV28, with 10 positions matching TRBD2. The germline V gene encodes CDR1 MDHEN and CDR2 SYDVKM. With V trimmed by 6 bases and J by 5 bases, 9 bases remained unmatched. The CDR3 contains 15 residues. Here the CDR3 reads CASRSLSGGRETQYF. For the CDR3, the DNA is TGTGCCAGCAGGAGCCTTAGCGGGGGGAGGGAGACCCAGTACTTC. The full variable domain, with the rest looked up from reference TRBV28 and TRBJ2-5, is DVKVTQSSRYLVKRTGEKVFLECVQDMDHENMFWYRQDPGLGLRLIYFSYDVKMKEKGDIPEGYSVSREKKERFSLILESASTNQTSMYLCASRSLSGGRETQYFGPGTRLLVL.

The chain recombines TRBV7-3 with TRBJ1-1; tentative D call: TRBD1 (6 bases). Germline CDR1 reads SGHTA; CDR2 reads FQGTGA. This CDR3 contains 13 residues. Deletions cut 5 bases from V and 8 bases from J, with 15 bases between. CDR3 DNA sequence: TGTGCCAGCAGCAACCAACAGGGTTTAGAAGCTTTCTTT. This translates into CASSNQQGLEAFF.

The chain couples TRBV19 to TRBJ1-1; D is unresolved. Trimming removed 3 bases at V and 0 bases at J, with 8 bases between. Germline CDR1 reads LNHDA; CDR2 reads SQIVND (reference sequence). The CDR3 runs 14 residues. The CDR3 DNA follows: TGTGCCAGTAGTATGGGCAGCTTGAACACTGAAGCTTTCTTT. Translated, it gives CASSMGSLNTEAFF.

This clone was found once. CDR3 DNA: TGCGCCAGCAGCTCTGGCCAGGGGGCTTGGGAGACCCAGTACTTC. As protein: CASSSGQGAWETQYF. V and J are TRBV5-1 and TRBJ2-5, with 8 nucleotides matching TRBD1. Germline-derived CDR1 and CDR2 are SGHRS and YFSETQ. V was pared by 3 bases and J by 5 bases, with 9 bases of the junction left unmatched. CDR3 length equals 15 residues.

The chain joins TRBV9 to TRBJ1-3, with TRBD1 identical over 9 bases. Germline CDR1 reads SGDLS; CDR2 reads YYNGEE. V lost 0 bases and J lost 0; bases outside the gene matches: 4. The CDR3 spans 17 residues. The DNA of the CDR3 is TGTGCCAGCAGCGTAGCTCCGACAGGGGGCTCTGGAAACACCATATATTTT. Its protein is CASSVAPTGGSGNTIYF.